This T cell receptor beta chain came from a study of PD-1 blockade in classical Hodgkin lymphoma. Study-wide background: Patients in the cohort were put on intravenous nivolumab, 3 mg/kg every 2 weeks. Study results and limitations: CD8+ TCR diversity did not rise significantly by C4D1, unlike CD4+. As was reported, newly diagnosed patients showed lower baseline TCR diversity than healthy donors did.

Relapse was seen in all patients after autologous stem cell transplantation, and brentuximab vedotin exposure was variable. The study recorded best responses of complete response, partial response or progressive disease. TCRdb's copy holds only in-frame clones and misses some; the assay was immunoSEQ multiplex PCR. The data contain 50,000 to 75,000 clones, about 91% of them singletons. On this clone itself: The antigen is not known.

Deletions cut 2 bases from V and 7 bases from J, with 14 bases between. This CDR3 contains 14 residues. Material: peripheral blood mononuclear cells (PBMCs), obtained at baseline. The receptor's source is a human donor with classical Hodgkin lymphoma. The chain uses TRBV6-7 and TRBJ1-2, with a weak D call TRBD1 (5 bases). TRBV6-7 is an ORF for which the function is uncertain. The CDR3 sequence is CASSYRTLAGGYTF. In DNA form, the CDR3 reads TGTGCCAGCAGTTACCGGACACTAGCAGGTGGCTACACCTTC.